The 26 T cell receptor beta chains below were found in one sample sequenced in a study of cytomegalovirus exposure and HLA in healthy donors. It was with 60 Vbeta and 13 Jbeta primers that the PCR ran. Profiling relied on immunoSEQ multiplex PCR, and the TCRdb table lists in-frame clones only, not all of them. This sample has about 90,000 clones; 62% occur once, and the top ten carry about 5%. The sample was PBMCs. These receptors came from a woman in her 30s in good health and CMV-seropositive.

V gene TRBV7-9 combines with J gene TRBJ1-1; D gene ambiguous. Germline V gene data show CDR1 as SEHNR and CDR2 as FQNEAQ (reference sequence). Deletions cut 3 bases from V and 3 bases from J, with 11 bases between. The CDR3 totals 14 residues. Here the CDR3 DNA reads TGTGCCAGCAGCTTGTTGGTTAGAGACACTGAAGCTTTCTTT. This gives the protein CASSLLVRDTEAFF.

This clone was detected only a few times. CDR3 amino acids: CASSPRRDSSTDTQYF. CDR3 DNA: TGTGCCAGCAGCCCCCGTCGGGACAGTAGCACAGATACGCAGTATTTT. The genes are TRBV7-9 and TRBJ2-3; 7 bases are shared with TRBD1. The CDR3 spans 16 residues. Germline values: CDR1 SEHNR, CDR2 FQNEAQ (reference sequence). V shed 5 bases, J shed 0 bases, and the junction held 8 bases outside the gene matches.

CDR3 residues: CASSLGRGADEAFF. In DNA form, the CDR3 reads TGTGCCAGCAGCTTAGGTAGAGGTGCCGATGAAGCTTTCTTT. This chain uses TRBV11-2 with TRBJ1-1, with D uncertain. Germline V gene lookup returns CDR1 SGHAT and CDR2 FQNNGV. This CDR3 comprises 14 residues. V lost 1 base and J lost 7, with 13 bases in between.

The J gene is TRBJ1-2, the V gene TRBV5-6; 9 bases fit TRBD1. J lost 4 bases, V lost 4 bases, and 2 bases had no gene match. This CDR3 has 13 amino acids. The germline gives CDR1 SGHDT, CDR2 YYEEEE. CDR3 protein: CASSQTGGYGYTF. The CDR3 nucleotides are TGTGCCAGCAGCCAGACAGGGGGCTATGGCTACACCTTC.

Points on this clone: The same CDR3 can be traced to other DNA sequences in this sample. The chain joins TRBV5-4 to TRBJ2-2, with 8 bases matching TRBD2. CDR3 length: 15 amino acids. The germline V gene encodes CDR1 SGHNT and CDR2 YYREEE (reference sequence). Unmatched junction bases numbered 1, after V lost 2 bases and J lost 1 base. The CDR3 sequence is CASSFAGGNTGELFF. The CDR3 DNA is TGTGCCAGCAGCTTTGCGGGGGGGAACACCGGGGAGCTGTTTTTT.

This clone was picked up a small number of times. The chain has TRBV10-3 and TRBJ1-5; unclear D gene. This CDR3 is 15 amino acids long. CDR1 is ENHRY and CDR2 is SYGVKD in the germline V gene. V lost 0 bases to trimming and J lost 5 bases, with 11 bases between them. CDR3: CAISESTVLDQPQHF. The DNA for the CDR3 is TGTGCCATCAGTGAGTCGACGGTTCTAGATCAGCCCCAGCATTTT.

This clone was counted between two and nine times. The DNA of the CDR3 is TGTGCCAGCAGCTTAGACTTTCCGGAGCAGTACTTC. This sequence encodes CASSLDFPEQYF. This rearrangement joins TRBV11-2 to TRBJ2-7, with D uncertain. The V and J ends lost 0 bases and 7 bases respectively, with 7 bases between them. Germline-derived CDR1 and CDR2 are SGHAT and FQNNGV. This CDR3 comprises 12 residues. Drawing the rest from reference TRBV11-2 and TRBJ2-7, the complete variable domain is EAGVAQSPRYKIIEKRQSVAFWCNPISGHATLYWYQQILGQGPKLLIQFQNNGVVDDSQLPKDRFSAERLKGVDSTLKIQPAKLEDSAVYLCASSLDFPEQYFGPGTRLTVT.

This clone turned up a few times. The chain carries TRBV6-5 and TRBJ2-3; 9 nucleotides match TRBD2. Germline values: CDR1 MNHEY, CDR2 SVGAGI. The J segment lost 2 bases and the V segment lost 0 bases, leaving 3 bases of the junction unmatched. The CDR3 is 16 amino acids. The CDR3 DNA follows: TGTGCCAGCAGTTACTCTAGCGGGGGATACACAGATACGCAGTATTTT. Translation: CASSYSSGGYTDTQYF.

CDR3 in DNA: TGTGCCAGCAGAAGACAGGAAGGCGGCACTGAAGCTTTCTTT. It codes for CASRRQEGGTEAFF. The chain couples TRBV6-5 to TRBJ1-1, with D tentatively TRBD1 (6 bases). The ends were cut back, 6 bases at V and 4 bases at J, with 15 bases in the middle. Germline lookup yields CDR1 MNHEY and CDR2 SVGAGI. The CDR3 consists of 14 residues.

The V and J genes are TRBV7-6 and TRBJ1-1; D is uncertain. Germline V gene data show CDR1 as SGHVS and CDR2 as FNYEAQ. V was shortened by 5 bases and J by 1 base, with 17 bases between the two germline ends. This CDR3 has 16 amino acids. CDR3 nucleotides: TGTGCCAGCAGCGAGTCAGTAAGAGGTACGAACACTGAAGCTTTCTTT. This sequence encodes CASSESVRGTNTEAFF.

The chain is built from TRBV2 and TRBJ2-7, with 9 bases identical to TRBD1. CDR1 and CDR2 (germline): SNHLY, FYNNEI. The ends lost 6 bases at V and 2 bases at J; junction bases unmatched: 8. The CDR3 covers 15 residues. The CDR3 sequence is CASRISRTGAYEQYF. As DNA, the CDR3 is TGTGCCAGCAGGATTTCCCGGACAGGGGCCTACGAGCAGTACTTC.

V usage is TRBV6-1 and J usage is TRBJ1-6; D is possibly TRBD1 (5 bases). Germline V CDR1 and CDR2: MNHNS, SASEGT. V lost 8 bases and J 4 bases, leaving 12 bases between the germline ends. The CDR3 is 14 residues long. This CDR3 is CASLGGGYNSPLHF. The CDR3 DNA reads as TGTGCCAGCTTGGGGGGGGGATATAATTCACCCCTCCACTTT.

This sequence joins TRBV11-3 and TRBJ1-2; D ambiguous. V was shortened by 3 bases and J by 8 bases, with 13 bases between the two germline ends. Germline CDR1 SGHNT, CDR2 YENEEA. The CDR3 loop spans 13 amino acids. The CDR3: CASSLAGKAGYTF. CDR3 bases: TGTGCCAGCAGCTTGGCGGGGAAAGCCGGCTACACCTTC.

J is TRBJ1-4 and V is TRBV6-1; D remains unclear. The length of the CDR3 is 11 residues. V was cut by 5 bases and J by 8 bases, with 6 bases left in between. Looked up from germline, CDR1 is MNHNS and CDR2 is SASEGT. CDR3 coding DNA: TGTGCCAGCAGTTATCAGGAAAAACTGTTTTTT. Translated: CASSYQEKLFF.

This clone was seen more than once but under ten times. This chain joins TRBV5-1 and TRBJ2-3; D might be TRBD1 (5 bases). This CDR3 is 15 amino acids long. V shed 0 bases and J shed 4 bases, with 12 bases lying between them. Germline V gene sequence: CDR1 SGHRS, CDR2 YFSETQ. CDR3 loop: CASSLVPRAADTQYF. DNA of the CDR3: TGCGCCAGCAGCTTGGTACCCAGGGCGGCAGATACGCAGTATTTT.

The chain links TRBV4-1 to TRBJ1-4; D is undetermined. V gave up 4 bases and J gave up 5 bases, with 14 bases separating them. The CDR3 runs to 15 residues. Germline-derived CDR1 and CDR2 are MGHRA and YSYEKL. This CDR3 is CASSPSGGLNEKLFF. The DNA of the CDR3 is TGCGCCAGCAGCCCGTCGGGAGGACTAAATGAAAAACTGTTTTTT.

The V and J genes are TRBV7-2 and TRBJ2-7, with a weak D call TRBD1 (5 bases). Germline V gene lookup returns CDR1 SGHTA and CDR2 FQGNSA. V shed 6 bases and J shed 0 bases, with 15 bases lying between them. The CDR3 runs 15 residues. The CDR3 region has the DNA TGTGCCAGCAGTCCAGACAGCTCAAGCTCCTACGAGCAGTACTTC. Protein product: CASSPDSSSSYEQYF.

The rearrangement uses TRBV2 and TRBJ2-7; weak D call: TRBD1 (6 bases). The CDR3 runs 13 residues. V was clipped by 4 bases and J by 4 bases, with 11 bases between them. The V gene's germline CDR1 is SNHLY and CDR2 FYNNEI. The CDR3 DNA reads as TGTGCCAGCAGTGGACAGGTGGGGTACGAGCAGTACTTC. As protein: CASSGQVGYEQYF.

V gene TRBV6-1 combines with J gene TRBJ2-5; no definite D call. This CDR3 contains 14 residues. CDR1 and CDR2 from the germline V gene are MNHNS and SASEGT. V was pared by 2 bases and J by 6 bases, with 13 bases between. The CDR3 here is CASSETNSVQTQYF. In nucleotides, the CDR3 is TGTGCCAGCAGTGAAACGAACAGTGTTCAGACCCAGTACTTC.

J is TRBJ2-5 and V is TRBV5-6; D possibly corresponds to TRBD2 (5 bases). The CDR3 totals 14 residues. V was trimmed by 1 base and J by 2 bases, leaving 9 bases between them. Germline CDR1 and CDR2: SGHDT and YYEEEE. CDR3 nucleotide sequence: TGTGCCAGCAGCTTGTACGGGATTCAAGAGACCCAGTACTTC. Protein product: CASSLYGIQETQYF.

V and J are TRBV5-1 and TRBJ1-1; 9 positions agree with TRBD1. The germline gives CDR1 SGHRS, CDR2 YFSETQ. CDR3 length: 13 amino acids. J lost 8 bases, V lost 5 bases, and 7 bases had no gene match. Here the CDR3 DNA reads TGCGCCAGCAGTTGGTCTGACAGGGGGGAAGCTTTCTTT. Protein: CASSWSDRGEAFF. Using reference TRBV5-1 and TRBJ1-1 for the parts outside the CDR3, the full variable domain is KAGVTQTPRYLIKTRGQQVTLSCSPISGHRSVSWYQQTPGQGLQFLFEYFSETQRNKGNFPGRFSGRQFSNSRSEMNVSTLELGDSALYLCASSWSDRGEAFFGQGTRLTVV.

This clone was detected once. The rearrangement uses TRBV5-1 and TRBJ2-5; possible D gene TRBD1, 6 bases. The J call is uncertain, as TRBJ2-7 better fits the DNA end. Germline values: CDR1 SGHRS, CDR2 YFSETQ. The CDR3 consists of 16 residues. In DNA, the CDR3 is TGCGCCAGCAGTTACGGCCCCTCGGACAGACTTTACGAGCAGTACTTC. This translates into CASSYGPSDRLYEQYF.

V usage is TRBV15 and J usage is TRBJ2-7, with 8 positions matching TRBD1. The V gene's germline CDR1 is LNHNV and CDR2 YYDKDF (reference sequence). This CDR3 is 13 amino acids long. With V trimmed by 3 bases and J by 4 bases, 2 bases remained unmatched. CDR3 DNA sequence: TGTGCCACCAGCAGGGGACAGGTATACGAGCAGTACTTC. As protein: CATSRGQVYEQYF. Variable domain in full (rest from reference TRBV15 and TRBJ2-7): DAMVIQNPRYQVTQFGKPVTLSCSQTLNHNVMYWYQQKSSQAPKLLFHYYDKDFNNEADTPDNFQSRRPNTSFCFLDIRSPGLGDTAMYLCATSRGQVYEQYFGPGTRLTVT.

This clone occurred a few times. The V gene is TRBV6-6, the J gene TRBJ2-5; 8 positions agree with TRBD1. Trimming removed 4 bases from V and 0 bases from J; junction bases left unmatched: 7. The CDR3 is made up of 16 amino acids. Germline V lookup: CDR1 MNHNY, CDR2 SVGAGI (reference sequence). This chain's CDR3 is CASSFQTGVNQETQYF. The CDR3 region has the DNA TGTGCCAGCAGTTTTCAGACAGGGGTCAACCAAGAGACCCAGTACTTC.

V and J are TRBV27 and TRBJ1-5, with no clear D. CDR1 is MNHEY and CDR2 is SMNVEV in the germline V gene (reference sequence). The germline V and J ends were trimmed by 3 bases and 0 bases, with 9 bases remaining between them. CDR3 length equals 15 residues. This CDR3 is CASSLASYSNQPQHF. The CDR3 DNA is TGTGCCAGCAGTTTGGCCAGTTATAGCAATCAGCCCCAGCATTTT.

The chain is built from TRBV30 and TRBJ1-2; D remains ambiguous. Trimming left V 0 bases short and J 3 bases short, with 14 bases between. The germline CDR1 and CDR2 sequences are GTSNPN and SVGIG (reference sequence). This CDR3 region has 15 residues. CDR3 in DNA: TGTGCCTGGAGTGTACATGAGTGGAGTGACTATGGCTACACCTTC. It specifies CAWSVHEWSDYGYTF. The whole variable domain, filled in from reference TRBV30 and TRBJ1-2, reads SQTIHQWPATLVQPVGSPLSLECTVEGTSNPNLYWYRQAAGRGLQLLFYSVGIGQISSEVPQNLSASRPQDRQFILSSKKLLLSDSGFYLCAWSVHEWSDYGYTFGSGTRLTVV.